This T cell receptor beta chain was documented in a study of blood T cells in healthy people across ages. The CDR3 is 15 amino acids. The ends were cut back, 1 base at V and 2 bases at J, with 11 bases in the middle. Germline V gene lookup returns CDR1 LGHNA and CDR2 YSLEER. Combining a sample-barcoded 5' primer with a J-beta primer mix, a second PCR ran for roughly 7 to 12 cycles. TCRdb fed the 5' RACE reads into MiXCR, producing one record per CDR3 protein. The sample consists of hundreds of thousands of distinct CDR3 sequences, about 43% of them appearing once. This chain connects TRBV4-3 to TRBJ1-1, with D possibly TRBD1 on 5 matching bases. The TCR was taken from a man older than 75 in good health. Specimen: blood. CDR3 loop: CASSQAHRLNTEAFF. The CDR3 DNA follows: TGCGCCAGCAGCCAAGCGCACAGGCTTAACACTGAAGCTTTCTTT.